The source of this T cell receptor (beta chain) is a study of vaccination and CD4 T cells after COVID-19. Study at large: SARS-CoV-2 had been detected by nasal swab PCR in convalescent patients; roughly 10 were mild, one severe.

Study findings and constraints: Reactive clone data from convalescent patients indicated a median of about 90% appearing only post-vaccination.

Oncomine TCR Beta short-read sequencing was applied to DNA from cultured CD4+ T cells. Cultured CD4+ T cells yielded the extracted genomic DNA. TCRdb re-called the PCR reads with MiXCR, one entry per CDR3 protein. Of roughly 13,000 distinct CDR3 sequences listed, 51% are singletons. Looked up from germline, CDR1 is DFQATT and CDR2 is SNEGSKA (reference sequence). This CDR3 comprises 14 residues. With 3 bases removed from V and 1 base from J, the gap between germline ends came to 10 bases. Notes on this clonotype: Its antigen is unidentified.

The treatment was: roughly ten-day PBMC culture with coronavirus spike peptide pools or control peptides (ViraFEST assay). This chain joins TRBV20-1 and TRBJ1-5; D unresolved. Sequencing was performed on CD4+ T cells from blood, cultured in vitro, taken before SARS-CoV-2 vaccination. This clonotype was sampled from a human donor who had recovered from COVID-19. The CDR3 DNA reads as TGCAGTGCTAGTGGCGCAAGGAGCAATCAGCCCCAGCATTTT. It specifies CSASGARSNQPQHF.